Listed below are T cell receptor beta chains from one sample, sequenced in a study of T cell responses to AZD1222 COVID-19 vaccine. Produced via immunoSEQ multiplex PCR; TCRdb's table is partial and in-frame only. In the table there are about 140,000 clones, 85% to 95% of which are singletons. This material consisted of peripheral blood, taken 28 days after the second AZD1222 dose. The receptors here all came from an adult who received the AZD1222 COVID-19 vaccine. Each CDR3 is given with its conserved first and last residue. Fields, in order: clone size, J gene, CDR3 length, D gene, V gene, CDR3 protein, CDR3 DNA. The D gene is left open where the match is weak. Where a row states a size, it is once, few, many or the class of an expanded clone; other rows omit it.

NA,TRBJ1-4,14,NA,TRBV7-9,CASSLEAGGEKLFF,TGTGCCAGCAGCTTAGAAGCCGGGGGTGAAAAACTGTTTTTT
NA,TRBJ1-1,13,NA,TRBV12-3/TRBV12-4,CASSFQMNTEAFF,TGTGCCAGCAGTTTCCAGATGAACACTGAAGCTTTCTTT
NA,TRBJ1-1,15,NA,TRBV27,CASSLSEAWRTEAFF,TGTGCCAGCAGTTTATCTGAGGCCTGGCGAACTGAAGCTTTCTTT
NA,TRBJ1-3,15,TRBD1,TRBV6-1,CASSETQGVRNTIYF,TGTGCCAGCAGTGAAACACAGGGGGTCAGAAACACCATATATTTT
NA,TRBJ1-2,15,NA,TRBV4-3,CASSQEVGINYGYTF,TGCGCCAGCAGCCAAGAAGTAGGGATTAACTATGGCTACACCTTC
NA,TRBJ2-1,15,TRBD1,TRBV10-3,CAISGTGGSYNEQFF,TGTGCCATCAGTGGTACAGGGGGCTCCTACAATGAGCAGTTCTTC
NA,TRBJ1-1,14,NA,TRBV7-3,CASSLNRGMTEAFF,TGTGCCAGCAGTCTTAACCGGGGGATGACTGAAGCTTTCTTT
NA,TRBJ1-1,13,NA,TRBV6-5,CASSYSNAREAFF,TGTGCCAGCAGTTACTCGAATGCGCGTGAAGCTTTCTTT
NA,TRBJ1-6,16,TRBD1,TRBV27,CASSLYPDRGDSPLHF,TGTGCCAGCAGTCTCTACCCCGACAGGGGTGATTCACCCCTCCACTTT
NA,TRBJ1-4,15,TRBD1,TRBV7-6,CASSLGQGRNEKLFF,TGTGCCAGCAGCTTAGGACAGGGAAGGAATGAAAAACTGTTTTTT
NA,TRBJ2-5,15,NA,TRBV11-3,CASSLGVMAHETQYF,TGTGCCAGCAGCTTAGGGGTCATGGCCCACGAGACCCAGTACTTC
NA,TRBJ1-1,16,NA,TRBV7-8,CASIPKGPQMNTEAFF,TGTGCCAGCATCCCTAAGGGTCCGCAGATGAACACTGAAGCTTTCTTT
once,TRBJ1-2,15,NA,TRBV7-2,CASSLEQGPNYGYTF,TGTGCCAGCAGCTTAGAGCAGGGACCCAATTATGGCTACACCTTC
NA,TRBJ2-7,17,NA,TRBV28,CASSSPPGTESSYEQYF,TGTGCCAGCAGTTCTCCCCCCGGGACGGAGAGCTCCTACGAGCAGTACTTC
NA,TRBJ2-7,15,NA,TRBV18,CASSPPGRVGYEQYF,TGTGCCAGCTCACCACCTGGCAGGGTAGGATACGAGCAGTACTTC
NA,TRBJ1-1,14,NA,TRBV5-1,CASSFGPQNTEAFF,TGCGCCAGCAGCTTCGGACCGCAGAACACTGAAGCTTTCTTT
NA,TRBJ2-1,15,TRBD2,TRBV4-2,CASSPLSGRVNEQFF,TGTGCCAGCAGCCCTCTCAGCGGGAGGGTGAATGAGCAGTTCTTC
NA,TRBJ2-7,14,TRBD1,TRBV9,CASSVDRATYEQYF,TGTGCCAGCAGCGTGGACAGGGCGACGTACGAGCAGTACTTC
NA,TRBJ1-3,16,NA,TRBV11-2,CASSLVFEGGGNTIYF,TGTGCCAGCAGCTTAGTCTTCGAGGGAGGTGGAAACACCATATATTTT
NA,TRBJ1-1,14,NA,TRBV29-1,CSVGSGSWGTEAFF,TGCAGCGTTGGGTCCGGGTCTTGGGGCACTGAAGCTTTCTTT
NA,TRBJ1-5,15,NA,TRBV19,CASSAQGLSNQPQHF,TGTGCCAGTAGTGCACAGGGACTTAGCAATCAGCCCCAGCATTTT
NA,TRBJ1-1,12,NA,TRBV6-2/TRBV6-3,CASSQRDFEAFF,TGTGCCAGCAGTCAGCGGGATTTTGAAGCTTTCTTT
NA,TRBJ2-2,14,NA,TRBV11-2,CASSFLTSAGKLFF,TGTGCCAGCAGCTTTTTGACTAGTGCGGGGAAGCTGTTTTTT
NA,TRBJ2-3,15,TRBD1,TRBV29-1,CSVRRTGYSTDTQYF,TGCAGCGTGCGCCGGACAGGGTATTCCACAGATACGCAGTATTTT
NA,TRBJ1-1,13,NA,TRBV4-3,CASSQDRSREAFF,TGCGCCAGCAGCCAAGATCGCTCCAGAGAAGCTTTCTTT
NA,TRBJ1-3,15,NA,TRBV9,CASSPRLLTGNTIYF,TGTGCCAGCAGCCCCCGTTTGTTAACTGGAAACACCATATATTTT
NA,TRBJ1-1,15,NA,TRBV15,CATSRDPKMNTEAFF,TGTGCCACCAGCAGAGATCCGAAAATGAACACTGAAGCTTTCTTT
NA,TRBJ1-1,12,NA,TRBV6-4,CASSASKAEAFF,TGTGCCAGCAGCGCAAGTAAAGCTGAAGCTTTCTTT
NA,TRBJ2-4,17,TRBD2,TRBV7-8,CASSLERTSGSVNIQYF,TGTGCCAGCAGCTTGGAGAGGACTAGCGGTTCCGTAAACATTCAGTACTTC
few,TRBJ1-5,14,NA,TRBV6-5,CASSQQGPNQPQHF,TGTGCCAGCAGCCAACAGGGACCCAATCAGCCCCAGCATTTT
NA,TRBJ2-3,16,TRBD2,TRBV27,CASSPAGVGATDTQYF,TGTGCCAGCAGTCCAGCGGGAGTGGGGGCCACAGATACGCAGTATTTT
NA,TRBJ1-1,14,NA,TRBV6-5,CASTENRGNTEAFF,TGTGCCAGCACCGAAAATAGGGGTAACACTGAAGCTTTCTTT
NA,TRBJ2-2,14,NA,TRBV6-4,CASSAGPDTGELFF,TGTGCCAGCAGTGCTGGGCCTGACACCGGGGAGCTGTTTTTT
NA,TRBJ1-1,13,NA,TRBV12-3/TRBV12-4,CASSFHRESGAFF,TGTGCCAGCAGTTTCCACAGGGAAAGTGGAGCTTTCTTT
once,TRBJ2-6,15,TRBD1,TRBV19,CASSGDRAGANVLTF,TGTGCCAGTAGTGGAGACAGGGCTGGGGCCAACGTCCTGACTTTC
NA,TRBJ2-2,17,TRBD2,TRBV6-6,CASSHVGGAGAVGELFF,TGTGCCAGCAGTCACGTCGGGGGAGCGGGAGCGGTCGGGGAGCTGTTTTTT
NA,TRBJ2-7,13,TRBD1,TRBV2,CASGDRPVYEQYF,TGTGCCAGCGGGGACAGGCCAGTATACGAGCAGTACTTC
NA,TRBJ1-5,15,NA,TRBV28,CASRPGTFADQPQHF,TGTGCCAGCAGGCCCGGGACATTCGCTGACCAGCCCCAGCATTTT
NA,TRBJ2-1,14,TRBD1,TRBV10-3,CAIKLGTGGDEQFF,TGTGCCATCAAACTCGGGACAGGAGGGGATGAGCAGTTCTTC
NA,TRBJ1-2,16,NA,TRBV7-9,CASSSPEPRTNYGYTF,TGTGCCAGCAGCTCACCGGAACCTAGAACTAACTATGGCTACACCTTC
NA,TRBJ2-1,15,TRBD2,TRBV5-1,CASNDKSGRRGEQFF,TGCGCCAGCAACGACAAAAGCGGGAGAAGGGGTGAGCAGTTCTTC
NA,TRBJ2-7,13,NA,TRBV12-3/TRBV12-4,CASSLKGPGEQYF,TGTGCCAGCAGTCTGAAAGGCCCCGGCGAGCAGTACTTC
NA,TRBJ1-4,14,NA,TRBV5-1,CASSLDRAGEKLFF,TGCGCCAGCAGCTTGGACAGGGCGGGTGAAAAACTGTTTTTT
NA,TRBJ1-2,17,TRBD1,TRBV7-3,CASSLGTGRSRTYGYTF,TGTGCCAGCAGCCTCGGGACAGGGAGGAGTCGGACTTATGGCTACACCTTC
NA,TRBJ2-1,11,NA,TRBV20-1,CTCFSGDEQFF,TGCACCTGCTTTAGCGGCGATGAGCAGTTCTTC
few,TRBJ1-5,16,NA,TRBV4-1,CASSQGWGDSNQPQHF,TGCGCCAGCAGCCAAGGATGGGGGGATAGCAATCAGCCCCAGCATTTT
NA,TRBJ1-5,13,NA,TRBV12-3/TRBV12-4,CASSWDHDRPQHF,TGTGCCAGCAGTTGGGACCACGATCGGCCCCAGCATTTT
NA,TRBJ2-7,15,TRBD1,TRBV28,CASSGTGANSYEQYF,TGTGCCAGCAGTGGGACAGGGGCCAATTCCTACGAGCAGTACTTC
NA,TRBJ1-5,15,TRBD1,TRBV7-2,CASSFGTGINQPQHF,TGTGCCAGCAGCTTCGGGACAGGGATTAATCAGCCCCAGCATTTT
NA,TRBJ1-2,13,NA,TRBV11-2,CASSFSGREGYTF,TGTGCCAGCAGCTTTTCAGGCCGCGAGGGCTACACCTTC
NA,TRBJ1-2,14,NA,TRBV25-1,CASSEYTQGGGYTF,TGTGCCAGCAGTGAATATACCCAGGGCGGTGGCTACACCTTC
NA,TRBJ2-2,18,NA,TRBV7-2,CASSLGYLAGANTGELFF,TGTGCCAGCAGCTTAGGTTATTTGGCGGGTGCGAACACCGGGGAGCTGTTTTTT
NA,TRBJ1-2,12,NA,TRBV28,CASHTANYGYTF,TGTGCCAGCCACACAGCTAACTATGGCTACACCTTC
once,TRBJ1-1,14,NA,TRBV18,CASSPQVMNTEAFF,TGTGCCAGCTCACCTCAGGTCATGAACACTGAAGCTTTCTTT
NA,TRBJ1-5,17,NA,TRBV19,CASSSPPGTAHYQPQHF,TGTGCCAGTAGTTCACCCCCCGGGACCGCTCACTATCAGCCCCAGCATTTT
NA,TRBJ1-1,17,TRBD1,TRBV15,CATSRDQTGRRNTEAFF,TGTGCCACCAGCAGGGACCAGACAGGGAGGAGGAACACTGAAGCTTTCTTT